Given below is one T cell receptor (beta chain) in context. The antigen is undetermined. The entry originates in a study of shared clonotypes between healthy human individuals. Measured with immunoSEQ multiplex PCR; TCRdb has only the in-frame clones, and not every one. The sample has about 580,000 clones; roughly 98% are singletons. Findings and limits, study-wide: Non-shared clonotypes displayed generation probabilities falling below those of clonotypes present in all four donors.

Trimming took off 2 bases at V and 3 bases at J, with 8 bases between the two ends. This CDR3 is built from 13 residues. Germline lookup yields CDR1 WSHSY and CDR2 SAAADI. Positive CCR7 selection of CD45RO-negative cells yielded the naive CD8 cells, and terminally differentiated effector memory CD45RA+ cells were excluded. The chain carries TRBV10-2 and TRBJ2-7; no definite D call. The specimen sequenced was naive CD8+ T cells sorted from blood. This clonotype was obtained from a man younger than 40 in good health. The CDR3 coding sequence is TGCGCCAGCAGTGAGCCCTCTGTCTACGAGCAGTACTTC. Residues: CASSEPSVYEQYF.